The 15 T cell receptor beta chains listed next were all sequenced from one sample in a study of shared clonotypes between healthy human individuals. Here immunoSEQ multiplex PCR was the method, and the copy in TCRdb shows in-frame clones only, minus some. The sample shows about 2.2 million clones, 80% to 95% of them seen only once. Naive CD8 cells lacked CD45RO, underwent positive selection for CCR7 and left out terminally differentiated effector memory CD45RA+ cells. What was sequenced was naive CD8+ T cells from PBMCs. These receptors came from a man in his late teens or twenties in good health. Some clones in this sample may be carry-over from other donors' samples.

V and J are TRBV29-1 and TRBJ2-3; TRBD2 agrees at 9 bases. Germline V lookup: CDR1 SQVTM, CDR2 ANQGSEA. The CDR3 runs to 19 residues. V dropped 1 base and J dropped 0; count of bases not matched to a gene: 14. CDR3 sequence: CSVEGVLSGRLPSTDTQYF. In DNA form, the CDR3 reads TGCAGCGTTGAAGGTGTGCTGAGCGGGAGGCTCCCTAGCACAGATACGCAGTATTTT.

This clone occurred once. The chain recombines TRBV7-9 with TRBJ2-2, with D unresolved. Germline CDR1 and CDR2: SEHNR and FQNEAQ (reference sequence). The CDR3 runs to 16 residues. V was pared by 2 bases and J by 4 bases, with 14 bases between. This CDR3 is CASSLSEVGGTGELFF. The CDR3 nucleotides read TGTGCCAGCAGCTTATCAGAGGTTGGTGGCACCGGGGAGCTGTTTTTT.

V is TRBV5-1 and J is TRBJ2-3; tentatively, D is TRBD2 (6 bases). The CDR3 covers 18 residues. The germline V and J ends were trimmed by 0 bases and 0 bases, with 17 bases remaining between them. Germline V gene lookup returns CDR1 SGHRS and CDR2 YFSETQ. The CDR3 sequence is CASSLAFSGSASTDTQYF. The CDR3 DNA reads as TGCGCCAGCAGCTTGGCCTTCTCCGGGAGCGCTAGCACAGATACGCAGTATTTT.

This clone appeared once. The genes are TRBV11-2 and TRBJ1-2; 7 bases map to TRBD1. J gave up 7 bases and V 0 bases, and 2 bases lay outside the gene matches. Germline V gene data show CDR1 as SGHAT and CDR2 as FQNNGV. This CDR3 has 13 residues. CDR3 region: CASSLETGSGYTF. DNA for the CDR3: TGTGCCAGCAGCTTAGAGACAGGGTCTGGCTACACCTTC.

This chain connects TRBV28 to TRBJ2-2, with TRBD2 matching 11 bases. J was trimmed by 2 bases and V by 4 bases; bases with no gene match: 9. The CDR3 consists of 18 residues. In germline, CDR1 is MDHEN, CDR2 SYDVKM. The CDR3 region has the DNA TGTGCCAGCAGTTCCATCATGACTAGCGGGACTAACACCGGGGAGCTGTTTTTT. This sequence encodes CASSSIMTSGTNTGELFF.

In its sample, this clone was seen once. The chain recombines TRBV7-9 with TRBJ2-3; D remains unclear. Germline V lookup: CDR1 SEHNR, CDR2 FQNEAQ (reference sequence). The CDR3 is 15 amino acids. Trimming removed 3 bases at V and 6 bases at J, with 16 bases between. This CDR3 reads CASSFGVTVLDTQYF. The DNA of the CDR3 is TGTGCCAGCAGCTTTGGCGTTACCGTATTGGATACGCAGTATTTT.

Remarks on this clone: The identical CDR3 is also encoded by other nucleotide sequences in the sample. The chain is built from TRBV4-1 and TRBJ1-1; tentatively, D is TRBD1 (6 bases). The V gene lost 1 base and the J gene lost 7 bases, with 13 bases spanning the gap. Germline CDR1 and CDR2: MGHRA and YSYEKL. The CDR3 length is 14 residues. CDR3 in amino acids: CASSQVGGAGEAFF. DNA of the CDR3: TGCGCCAGCAGCCAAGTCGGGGGGGCTGGTGAAGCTTTCTTT.

The rearrangement links TRBV5-1 to TRBJ2-7, with 8 bases fitting TRBD2. V was clipped by 4 bases and J by 6 bases; unmatched bases: 12. This CDR3 is built from 15 residues. Germline CDR1 and CDR2: SGHRS and YFSETQ. The CDR3 protein is CASSNLAGRSLEQYF. The CDR3 coding sequence is TGCGCCAGCAGCAATTTAGCGGGAAGGTCTCTCGAGCAGTACTTC. Together with reference TRBV5-1 and TRBJ2-7, the CDR3 gives the full variable domain: KAGVTQTPRYLIKTRGQQVTLSCSPISGHRSVSWYQQTPGQGLQFLFEYFSETQRNKGNFPGRFSGRQFSNSRSEMNVSTLELGDSALYLCASSNLAGRSLEQYFGPGTRLTVT.

This clone was picked up one time. The chain is built from TRBV6-5 and TRBJ2-5, with D maybe TRBD2 (6 bases). V dropped 2 bases and J dropped 4 bases, with 11 bases sitting between them. Germline V gene sequence: CDR1 MNHEY, CDR2 SVGAGI. The CDR3 is 14 residues long. CDR3 protein: CASSYGEAAETQYF. The CDR3 nucleotides read TGTGCCAGCAGTTACGGGGAGGCTGCAGAGACCCAGTACTTC.

J is TRBJ2-4 and V is TRBV5-5; no clear D. V shed 4 bases and J shed 0 bases, with 17 bases lying between them. This CDR3 region has 17 residues. CDR1 is SGHKS and CDR2 is YYEKEE in the germline V gene (reference sequence). The CDR3 loop reads CASSTYPSPVAKNIQYF. CDR3 bases: TGTGCCAGCAGCACCTACCCCTCCCCCGTAGCCAAAAACATTCAGTACTTC.

The chain uses TRBV2 and TRBJ2-7, with D maybe TRBD2 (7 bases). The germline V gene has CDR1 SNHLY and CDR2 FYNNEI. The V end lost 8 bases, the J end lost 5 bases, and 16 bases lay between the germline ends. This CDR3 is built from 13 residues. The CDR3 here is CASGGAKIDEQYF. The CDR3 DNA sequence: TGTGCCAGCGGGGGGGCCAAGATCGACGAGCAGTACTTC.

On this clone: This same CDR3 is encoded by further DNA sequences in the sample. The V call is TRBV9, the J call TRBJ2-1; TRBD2 agrees at 12 bases. V gave up 3 bases and J gave up 2 bases; unmatched junction bases: 3. This CDR3 contains 16 residues. The germline CDR1 and CDR2 sequences are SGDLS and YYNGEE. The CDR3 nucleotides read TGTGCCAGCAGCGCTAGCGGGAGGGCCCCCTACAATGAGCAGTTCTTC. Translation gives CASSASGRAPYNEQFF.

CDR3 nucleotide sequence: TGTGCCAGCAGCTTAGATCTCTCCCAAGAGACCCAGTACTTC. It translates to CASSLDLSQETQYF. The chain carries TRBV7-9 and TRBJ2-5; D is unresolved. The germline gives CDR1 SEHNR, CDR2 FQNEAQ (reference sequence). The germline V and J ends were trimmed by 1 base and 1 base, with 7 bases remaining between them. There are 14 residues in the CDR3. Using reference TRBV7-9 and TRBJ2-5 for the parts outside the CDR3, the full variable domain is DTGVSQNPRHKITKRGQNVTFRCDPISEHNRLYWYRQTLGQGPEFLTYFQNEAQLEKSRLLSDRFSAERPKGSFSTLEIQRTEQGDSAMYLCASSLDLSQETQYFGPGTRLLVL.

J is TRBJ1-2 and V is TRBV5-1; TRBD1 is a possible D gene (5 bases). This CDR3 contains 11 residues. Germline CDR1 and CDR2: SGHRS and YFSETQ. V was pared by 5 bases and J by 6 bases, with 8 bases between. CDR3 sequence: CASRGLDGYTF. CDR3 sequence (DNA): TGCGCCAGCAGGGGACTGGATGGCTACACCTTC.

This CDR3 is CASSLVHGQETQYF. The CDR3 DNA reads as TGCGCCAGCAGCTTGGTGCACGGCCAAGAGACCCAGTACTTC. The chain links TRBV5-1 to TRBJ2-5; the D is unclear. The CDR3 extends over 14 amino acids. Germline values: CDR1 SGHRS, CDR2 YFSETQ. V was trimmed by 0 bases and J by 1 base, leaving 7 bases between them.